This T cell receptor (beta chain) was sequenced in a study of T cells after yellow fever vaccination. Findings of the study overall: Though weaker, the secondary response peaked faster, on day 5 versus 15. Clonotypes shared by both compartments, CD4 and CD8, made up a small share.

TCRdb itself ran the 5' RACE reads through MiXCR, one entry per CDR3 protein. The sample shows 300,000 to 350,000 distinct CDR3 sequences, roughly 4.3% of them seen only once. This clonotype has ten or more counts. Antigen: not known. The CDR3 runs 12 residues. Germline lookup yields CDR1 ENHRY and CDR2 SYGVKD. V was pared by 10 bases and J by 0 bases, with 8 bases between. The source material was PBMCs, sampled 15 days after the yellow fever booster vaccination. The genes are TRBV10-3 and TRBJ2-3; D is possibly TRBD2 (5 bases). The source is a man between 18 and 29 years old who received the YFV17D yellow fever vaccine. Here the CDR3 DNA reads TGTGCCACTAGGGAGAGCACAGATACGCAGTATTTT. It specifies CATRESTDTQYF.